Included here is one T cell receptor (beta chain) sequence, with context. The table lists this clonotype with a few counts. It has no known antigen specificity. Per-nucleotide qualities are absent, and no much larger clonotype sits a single base away. Counted from cysteine to phenylalanine, this CDR3 has 14 amino acids. Solely the CDR3 DNA is kept, with 42 bases framed from the first base. Ends trimmed: V by 3 bases, J by 5 bases; bases unmatched to a gene: 7. The CDR1 and CDR2 encoded by the germline V gene are SQVTM and ANQGSEA. Ficoll-Paque density gradient centrifugation was used to isolate PBMCs. The sample originates from a study of T-cell memory formation after mild COVID-19 (dated by TCRdb to the early 2020s). About the study as a whole: TCR sequence clusters from the two donors were largely donor specific. Two young, previously healthy adult volunteers, one female and one male, were included in the cohort. Longitudinal TCRalpha and TCRbeta repertoire sequencing tracked T-cell clones expanding and contracting after mild COVID-19 in two donors.

Study-wide findings and limitations: Contracting CD4+ clones appeared mostly in the CM and EM memory subsets, whereas CD8+ clones were enriched in EMRA. SARS-CoV-2 specificity of the second-wave clones peaking on day 37 was not confirmed. Clones that contracted from day 15 to 85 showed balanced CD4/CD8 phenotypes, whereas a second wave of clones that expanded from day 15 to 37 leaned towards CD4+. Some responding clones were detected in pre-infection memory, which suggested that pre-existing cross-reactive memory T cells had joined the SARS-CoV-2 response. The study covered only a couple of mild cases, and larger cohorts including severe cases with pre-infection samples were considered necessary.

The reads were generated on an Illumina NovaSeq 6000. cDNA libraries for TCRalpha and TCRbeta were prepared by 5'RACE using constant-segment primers, with sample barcodes and unique molecular identifiers added. Trizol reagent was used to extract RNA from every sample. Libraries were amplified in two PCR steps, with a second sample barcode and Illumina TruSeq adapters added in the second step. The libraries were sequenced on an Illumina NovaSeq using 2 x 150 bp paired-end reads. The authors' pipeline ran thus. The reads were demultiplexed and collapsed into UMI-guided consensus sequences using migec v1.2.7. Using mixcr v2.1.11, the UMI consensuses were aligned to TRA and TRB V and J templates and assembled into clonotypes. Clonotypes were classified as expanded or contracted when called significant by both edgeR and NoisET, with noise models trained on biological replicates. For edgeR calls, a false discovery rate-adjusted p below 0.01 and a log2 fold-change threshold of 1 were applied. As an exploratory analysis of dynamics, max-normalized trajectories of the 1000 most abundant clonotypes were examined with PCA combined with hierarchical clustering. Separately sequenced CD4+ and CD8+ repertoires were used to assign a CD4 or CD8 phenotype to each responding clone. TCRdb redid the processing of the public reads, applying fastp at Q25 and MiXCR, and retained in-frame beta chains. Merged by CDR3 protein, the rows form single entries marked with the most common genes and DNA. The authors' filters were not applied to this entry. This sample holds roughly 130,000 distinct CDR3 sequences; 15% to 20% were observed only once. The top ten clonotypes cover approximately 5.2% of the sample.

The sequence was obtained from a man aged 18 to 29 who had mild COVID-19 (a few samples of this study predate the infection). The sample titles of this study are shuffled in the database, so cell type and time point are left out; the donor was told from shared clones. Sequencing was done on a sample of PBMCs or a T cell subset sorted from them (not recorded which). Recombination connected TRBV29-1 to TRBJ2-5; 9 middle bases align to TRBD1. The nucleotide sequence is TGCAGCGTTGACGAGGGACAGGGATTGGAGACCCAGTACTTC. Its product reads: CSVDEGQGLETQYF.